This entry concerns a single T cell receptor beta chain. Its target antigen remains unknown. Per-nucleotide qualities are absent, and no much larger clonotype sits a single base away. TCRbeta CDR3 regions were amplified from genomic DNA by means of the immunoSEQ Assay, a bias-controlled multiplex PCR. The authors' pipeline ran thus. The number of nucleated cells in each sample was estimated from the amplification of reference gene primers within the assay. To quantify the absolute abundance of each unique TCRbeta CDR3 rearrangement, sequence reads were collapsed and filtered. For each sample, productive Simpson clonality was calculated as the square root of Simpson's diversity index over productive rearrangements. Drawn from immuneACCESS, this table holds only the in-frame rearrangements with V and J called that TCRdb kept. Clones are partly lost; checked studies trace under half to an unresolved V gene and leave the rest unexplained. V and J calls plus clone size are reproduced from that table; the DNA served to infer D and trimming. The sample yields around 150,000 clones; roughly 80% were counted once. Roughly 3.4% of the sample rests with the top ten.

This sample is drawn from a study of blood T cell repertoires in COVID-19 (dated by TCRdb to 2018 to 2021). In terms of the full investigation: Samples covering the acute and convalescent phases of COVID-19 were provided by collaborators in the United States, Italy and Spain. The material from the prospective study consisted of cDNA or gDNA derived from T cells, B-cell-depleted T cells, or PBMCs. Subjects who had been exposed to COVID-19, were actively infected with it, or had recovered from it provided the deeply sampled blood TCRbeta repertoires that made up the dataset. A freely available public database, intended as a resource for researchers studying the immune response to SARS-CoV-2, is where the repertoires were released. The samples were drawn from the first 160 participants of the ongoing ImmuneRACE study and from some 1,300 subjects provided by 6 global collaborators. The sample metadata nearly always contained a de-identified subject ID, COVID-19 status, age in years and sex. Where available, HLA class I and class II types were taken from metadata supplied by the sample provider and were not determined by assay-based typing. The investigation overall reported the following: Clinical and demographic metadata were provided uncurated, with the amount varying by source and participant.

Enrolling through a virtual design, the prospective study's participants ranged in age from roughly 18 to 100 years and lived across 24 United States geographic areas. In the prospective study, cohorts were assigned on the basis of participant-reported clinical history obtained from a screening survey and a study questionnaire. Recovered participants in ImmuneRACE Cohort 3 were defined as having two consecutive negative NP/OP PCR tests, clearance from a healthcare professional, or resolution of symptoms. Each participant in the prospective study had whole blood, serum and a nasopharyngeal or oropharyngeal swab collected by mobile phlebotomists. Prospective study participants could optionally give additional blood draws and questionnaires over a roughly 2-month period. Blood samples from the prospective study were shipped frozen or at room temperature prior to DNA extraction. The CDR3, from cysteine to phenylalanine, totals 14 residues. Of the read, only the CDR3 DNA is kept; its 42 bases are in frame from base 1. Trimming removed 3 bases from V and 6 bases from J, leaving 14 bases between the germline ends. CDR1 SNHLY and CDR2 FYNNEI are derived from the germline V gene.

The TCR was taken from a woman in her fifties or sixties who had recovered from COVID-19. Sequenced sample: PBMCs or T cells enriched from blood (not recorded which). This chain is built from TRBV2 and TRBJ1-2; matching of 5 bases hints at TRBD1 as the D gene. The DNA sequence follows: TGTGCCAGCAGTGATACAGGAGGGGATGATGGCTACACCTTC. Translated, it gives CASSDTGGDDGYTF.